This T cell receptor (beta chain) was sequenced in a study of T cells in lung cancer brain metastases. Germline V gene data show CDR1 as LGHNT and CDR2 as FRNRAP. The CDR3 contains 18 residues. The V and J ends lost 0 bases and 7 bases, in that order; junction bases with no gene match: 11. Between roughly 2 and 4.92 ug genomic DNA went in, equal for pairs. Repertoires were generated with immunoSEQ multiplex PCR, while TCRdb's copy carries only in-frame clones and drops some. Of approximately 3,000 clones in the sample, 85% were seen once. This clonotype was obtained from an older woman with non-small cell lung cancer. The gene calls are TRBV12-5 and TRBJ2-1; 11 bases line up with TRBD2. Material for sequencing was tumor tissue from the primary lung tumor. The CDR3 is CASGLVPDGTSGGNEQFF. The CDR3 bases are TGTGCTAGTGGTTTGGTACCCGACGGGACTAGCGGAGGGAATGAGCAGTTCTTC. The whole variable domain, filled in from reference TRBV12-5 and TRBJ2-1, reads DARVTQTPRHKVTEMGQEVTMRCQPILGHNTVFWYRQTMMQGLELLAYFRNRAPLDDSGMPKDRFSAEMPDATLATLKIQPSEPRDSAVYFCASGLVPDGTSGGNEQFFGPGTRLTVL.